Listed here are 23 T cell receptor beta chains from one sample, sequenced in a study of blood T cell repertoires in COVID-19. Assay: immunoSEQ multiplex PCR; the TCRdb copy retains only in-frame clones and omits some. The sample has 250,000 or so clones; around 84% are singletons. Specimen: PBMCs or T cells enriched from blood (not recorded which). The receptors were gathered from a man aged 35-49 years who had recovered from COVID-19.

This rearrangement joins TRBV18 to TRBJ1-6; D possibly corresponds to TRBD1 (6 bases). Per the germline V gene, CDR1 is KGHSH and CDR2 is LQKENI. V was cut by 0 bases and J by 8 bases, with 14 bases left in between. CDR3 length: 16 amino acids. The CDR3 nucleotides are TGTGCCAGCTCACCACCGCCGGGACAAAGGGATTCACCCCTCCACTTT. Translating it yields CASSPPPGQRDSPLHF.

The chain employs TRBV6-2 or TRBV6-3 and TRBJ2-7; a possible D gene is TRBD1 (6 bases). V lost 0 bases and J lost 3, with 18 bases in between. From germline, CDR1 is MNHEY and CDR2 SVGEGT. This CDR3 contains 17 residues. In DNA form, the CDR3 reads TGTGCCAGCAGTTACTCGACCAGGGACACACCATACTACGAGCAGTACTTC. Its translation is CASSYSTRDTPYYEQYF.

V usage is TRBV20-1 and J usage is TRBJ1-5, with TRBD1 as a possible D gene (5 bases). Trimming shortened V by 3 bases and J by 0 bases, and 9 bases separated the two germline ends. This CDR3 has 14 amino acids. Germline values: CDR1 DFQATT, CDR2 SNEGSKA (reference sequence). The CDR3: CSASTRDSNQPQHF. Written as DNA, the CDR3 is TGCAGTGCTAGTACCAGGGATAGCAATCAGCCCCAGCATTTT.

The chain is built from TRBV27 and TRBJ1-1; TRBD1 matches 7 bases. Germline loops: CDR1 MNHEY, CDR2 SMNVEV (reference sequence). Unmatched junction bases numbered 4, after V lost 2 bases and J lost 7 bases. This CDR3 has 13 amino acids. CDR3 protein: CASSLGGQREAFF. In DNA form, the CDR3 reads TGTGCCAGCAGTTTAGGGGGACAGCGTGAAGCTTTCTTT.

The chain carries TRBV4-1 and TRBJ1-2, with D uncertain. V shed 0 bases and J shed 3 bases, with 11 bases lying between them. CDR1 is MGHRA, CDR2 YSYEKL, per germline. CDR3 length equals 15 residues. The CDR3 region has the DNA TGCGCCAGCAGCCAAGATGATCAGACACACTATGGCTACACCTTC. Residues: CASSQDDQTHYGYTF.

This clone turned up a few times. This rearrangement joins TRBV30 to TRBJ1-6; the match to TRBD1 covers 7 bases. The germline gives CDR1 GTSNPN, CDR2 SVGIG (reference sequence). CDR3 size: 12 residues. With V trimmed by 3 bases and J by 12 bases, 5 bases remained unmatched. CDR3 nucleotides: TGTGCCTGGAGCCACAGGGGACGACCCCTCCACTTT. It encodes CAWSHRGRPLHF.

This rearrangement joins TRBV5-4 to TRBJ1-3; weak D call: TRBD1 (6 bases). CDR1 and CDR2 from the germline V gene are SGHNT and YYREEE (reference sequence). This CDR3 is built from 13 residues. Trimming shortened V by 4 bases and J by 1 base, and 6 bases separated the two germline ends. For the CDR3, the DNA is TGTGCCAGCAGCAGGGGGTCTGGAAACACCATATATTTT. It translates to CASSRGSGNTIYF.

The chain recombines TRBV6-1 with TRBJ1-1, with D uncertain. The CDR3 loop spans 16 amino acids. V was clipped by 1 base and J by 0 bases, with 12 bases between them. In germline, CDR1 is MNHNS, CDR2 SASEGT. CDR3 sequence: CASSEGQRFMNTEAFF. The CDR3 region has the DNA TGTGCCAGCAGTGAAGGGCAGCGCTTCATGAACACTGAAGCTTTCTTT.

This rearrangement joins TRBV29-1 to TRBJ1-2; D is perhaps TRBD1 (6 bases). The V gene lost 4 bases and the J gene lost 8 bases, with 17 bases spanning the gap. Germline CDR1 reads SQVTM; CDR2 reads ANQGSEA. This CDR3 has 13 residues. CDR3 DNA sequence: TGCAGCGTTGTACGCGGGGGGGCGGAGGGCTACACCTTC. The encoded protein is CSVVRGGAEGYTF. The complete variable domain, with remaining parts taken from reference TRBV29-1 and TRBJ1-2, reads SAVISQKPSRDICQRGTSLTIQCQVDSQVTMMFWYRQQPGQSLTLIATANQGSEATYESGFVIDKFPISRPNLTFSTLTVSNMSPEDSSIYLCSVVRGGAEGYTFGSGTRLTVV.

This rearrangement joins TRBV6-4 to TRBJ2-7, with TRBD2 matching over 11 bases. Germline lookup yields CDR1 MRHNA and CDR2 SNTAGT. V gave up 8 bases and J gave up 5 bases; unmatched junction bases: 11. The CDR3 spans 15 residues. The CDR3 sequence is CASLPSSGRRDEQYF. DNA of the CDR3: TGTGCCAGCCTTCCTTCTAGCGGGAGGCGGGACGAGCAGTACTTC.

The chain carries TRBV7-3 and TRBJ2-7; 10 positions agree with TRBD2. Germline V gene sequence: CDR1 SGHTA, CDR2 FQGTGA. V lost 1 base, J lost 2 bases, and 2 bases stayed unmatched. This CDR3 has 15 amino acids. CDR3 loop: CASSLRAGGPYEQYF. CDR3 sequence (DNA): TGTGCCAGCAGCTTAAGAGCGGGGGGGCCCTACGAGCAGTACTTC. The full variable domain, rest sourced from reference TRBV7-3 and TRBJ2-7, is GAGVSQTPSNKVTEKGKYVELRCDPISGHTALYWYRQSLGQGPEFLIYFQGTGAADDSGLPNDRFFAVRPEGSVSTLKIQRTERGDSAVYLCASSLRAGGPYEQYFGPGTRLTVT.

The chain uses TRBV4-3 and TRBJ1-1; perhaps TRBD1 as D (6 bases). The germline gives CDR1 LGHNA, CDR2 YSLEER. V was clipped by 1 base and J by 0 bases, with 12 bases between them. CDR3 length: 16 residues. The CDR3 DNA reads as TGCGCCAGCAGCCAAGGAAGGGGGGGAATGAACACTGAAGCTTTCTTT. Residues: CASSQGRGGMNTEAFF.

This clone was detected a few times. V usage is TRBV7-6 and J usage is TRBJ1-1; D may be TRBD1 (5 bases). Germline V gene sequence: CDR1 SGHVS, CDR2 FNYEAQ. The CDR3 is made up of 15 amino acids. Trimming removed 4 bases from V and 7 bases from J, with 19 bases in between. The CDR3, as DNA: TGTGCCAGCAGCTCTCTTCCCCGGGGGGAGAGTGAAGCTTTCTTT. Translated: CASSSLPRGESEAFF. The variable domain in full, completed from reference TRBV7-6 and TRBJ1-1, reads GAGVSQSPRYKVTKRGQDVALRCDPISGHVSLYWYRQALGQGPEFLTYFNYEAQQDKSGLPNDRFSAERPEGSISTLTIQRTEQRDSAMYRCASSSLPRGESEAFFGQGTRLTVV.

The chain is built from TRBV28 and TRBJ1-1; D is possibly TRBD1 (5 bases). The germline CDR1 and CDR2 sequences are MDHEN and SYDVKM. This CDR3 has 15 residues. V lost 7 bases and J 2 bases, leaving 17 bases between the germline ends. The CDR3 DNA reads TGTGCCAGCAACCCCGGGGGGGTGGGTAACACTGAAGCTTTCTTT. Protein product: CASNPGGVGNTEAFF. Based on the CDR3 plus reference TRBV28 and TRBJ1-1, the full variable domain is DVKVTQSSRYLVKRTGEKVFLECVQDMDHENMFWYRQDPGLGLRLIYFSYDVKMKEKGDIPEGYSVSREKKERFSLILESASTNQTSMYLCASNPGGVGNTEAFFGQGTRLTVV.

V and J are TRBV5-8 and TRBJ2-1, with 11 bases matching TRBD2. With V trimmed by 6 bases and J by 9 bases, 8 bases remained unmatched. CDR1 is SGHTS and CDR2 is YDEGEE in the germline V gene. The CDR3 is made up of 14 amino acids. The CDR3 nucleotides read TGTGCCAGCATCCTTAGCGGGAGGGCCCTTGAGCAGTTCTTC. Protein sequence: CASILSGRALEQFF. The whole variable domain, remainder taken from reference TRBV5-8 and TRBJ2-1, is EAGVTQSPTHLIKTRGQQATLRCSPISGHTSVYWYQQALGLGLQFLLWYDEGEERNRGNFPPRFSGRQFPNYSSELNVNALELEDSALYLCASILSGRALEQFFGPGTRLTVL.

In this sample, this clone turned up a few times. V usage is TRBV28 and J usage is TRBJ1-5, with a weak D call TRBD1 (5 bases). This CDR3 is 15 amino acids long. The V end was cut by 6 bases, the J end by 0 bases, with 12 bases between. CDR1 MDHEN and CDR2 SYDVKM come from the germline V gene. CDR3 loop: CASRPQRGSNQPQHF. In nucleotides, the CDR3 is TGTGCCAGCAGACCCCAAAGGGGTAGCAATCAGCCCCAGCATTTT.

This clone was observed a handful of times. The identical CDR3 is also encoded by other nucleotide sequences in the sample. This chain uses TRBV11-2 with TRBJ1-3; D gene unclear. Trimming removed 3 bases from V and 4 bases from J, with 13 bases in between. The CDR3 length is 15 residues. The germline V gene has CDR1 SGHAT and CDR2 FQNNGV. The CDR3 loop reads CASSFENSRGNTIYF. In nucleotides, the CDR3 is TGTGCCAGCAGCTTTGAAAACTCCAGGGGAAACACCATATATTTT.

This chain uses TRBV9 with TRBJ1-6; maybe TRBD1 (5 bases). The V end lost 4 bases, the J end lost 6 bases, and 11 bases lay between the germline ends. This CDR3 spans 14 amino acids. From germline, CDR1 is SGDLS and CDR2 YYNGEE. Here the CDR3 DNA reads TGTGCCAGCAGCCAGGACATCGGTAATTCACCCCTCCACTTT. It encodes CASSQDIGNSPLHF.

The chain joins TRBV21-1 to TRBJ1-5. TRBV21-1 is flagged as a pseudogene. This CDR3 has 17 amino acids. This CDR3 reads CASSKGGYYPSNQPQHF. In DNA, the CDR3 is TGTGCCAGCAGCAAAGGAGGCTACTATCCTAGCAATCAGCCCCAGCATTTT.

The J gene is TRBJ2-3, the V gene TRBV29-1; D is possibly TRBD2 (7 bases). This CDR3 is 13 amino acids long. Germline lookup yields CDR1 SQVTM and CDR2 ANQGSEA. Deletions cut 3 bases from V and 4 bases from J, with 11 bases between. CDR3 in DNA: TGCAGCGTTGACGAGGGGGGGGCAGATACGCAGTATTTT. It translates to CSVDEGGADTQYF.

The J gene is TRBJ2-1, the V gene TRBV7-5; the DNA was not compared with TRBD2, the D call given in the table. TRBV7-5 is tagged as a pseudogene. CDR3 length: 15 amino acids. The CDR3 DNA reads TGTGTCAGAAGGAGCTCGGGGGGACTCTACAATGAGCAGTTCTTC. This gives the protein CVRRSSGGLYNEQFF.

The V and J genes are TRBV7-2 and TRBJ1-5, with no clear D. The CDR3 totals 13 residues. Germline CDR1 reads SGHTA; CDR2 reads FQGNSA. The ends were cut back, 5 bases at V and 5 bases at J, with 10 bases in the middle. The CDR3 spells CASSPLFDQPQHF. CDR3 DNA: TGTGCCAGCAGCCCACTTTTCGATCAGCCCCAGCATTTT. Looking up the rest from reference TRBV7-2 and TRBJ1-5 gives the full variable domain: GAGVSQSPSNKVTEKGKDVELRCDPISGHTALYWYRQSLGQGLEFLIYFQGNSAPDKSGLPSDRFSAERTGGSVSTLTIQRTQQEDSAVYLCASSPLFDQPQHFGDGTRLSIL.

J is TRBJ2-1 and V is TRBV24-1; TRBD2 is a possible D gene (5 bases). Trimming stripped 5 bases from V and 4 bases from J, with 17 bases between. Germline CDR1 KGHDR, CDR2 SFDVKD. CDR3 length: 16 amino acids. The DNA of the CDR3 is TGTGCCACCAGTGCGGGGTTAGCTGGGTGGTACAATGAGCAGTTCTTC. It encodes CATSAGLAGWYNEQFF.